The 5 T cell receptor beta chains presented below share a single source sample, sequenced in a study of blood T cell repertoires in COVID-19. The data were produced by immunoSEQ multiplex PCR, yet TCRdb's version contains in-frame clones alone and is incomplete. This sample has approximately 440,000 clones, with approximately 86% found just once. The sequencing sample was made of PBMCs or T cells enriched from blood (not recorded which). These TCRs come from a woman under 30 who had recovered from COVID-19.

The CDR3 DNA sequence: TGTGCCAGCAGACTACTAGGACAGGGTCAGACCGGGGAGCTGTTTTTT. It is translated as CASRLLGQGQTGELFF. The chain joins TRBV7-2 to TRBJ2-2; 8 bases are shared with TRBD1. This CDR3 has 16 residues. V trimming: 6 bases; J trimming: 5 bases; junction bases outside the gene matches: 11. Germline lookup yields CDR1 SGHTA and CDR2 FQGNSA.

This chain joins TRBV2 and TRBJ1-2; 7 bases agree with TRBD1. Germline trimming cut 7 bases from V and 4 bases from J; bases unmatched to any gene: 9. CDR3 length equals 14 residues. Germline V gene sequence: CDR1 SNHLY, CDR2 FYNNEI. CDR3 sequence reads: CASMATQGGYGYTF. The CDR3 DNA reads TGTGCCAGCATGGCTACCCAGGGGGGCTATGGCTACACCTTC.

The rearrangement links TRBV6-4 to TRBJ1-5; no firm D call. Germline lookup yields CDR1 MRHNA and CDR2 SNTAGT. This CDR3 spans 15 amino acids. Trimming took off 3 bases at V and 4 bases at J, with 13 bases between the two ends. In DNA, the CDR3 is TGTGCCAGCAGTGAGTCGGCTGGAGGGAATCAGCCCCAGCATTTT. This translates into CASSESAGGNQPQHF.

The genes are TRBV7-3 and TRBJ2-1; TRBD2 is a possible D gene (6 bases). The V and J ends lost 3 bases and 0 bases respectively, with 12 bases between them. CDR3 length equals 16 residues. Germline V gene lookup returns CDR1 SGHTA and CDR2 FQGTGA. The CDR3 bases are TGTGCCAGCAGCTTCCGGGGGAAGTCCTCCTACAATGAGCAGTTCTTC. Residues: CASSFRGKSSYNEQFF.

The sample holds one count of this clone. This sequence joins TRBV19 and TRBJ2-5, with 7 bases identical to TRBD1. The J segment lost 3 bases and the V segment lost 8 bases, leaving 6 bases of the junction unmatched. This CDR3 comprises 13 residues. Per germline, CDR1 LNHDA and CDR2 SQIVND (reference sequence). Here the CDR3 DNA reads TGTGCCAGTTCTGGAGACAGGGAAGAGACCCAGTACTTC. As protein: CASSGDREETQYF. Full variable domain (remainder filled in from reference TRBV19 and TRBJ2-5): DGGITQSPKYLFRKEGQNVTLSCEQNLNHDAMYWYRQDPGQGLRLIYYSQIVNDFQKGDIAEGYSVSREKKESFPLTVTSAQKNPTAFYLCASSGDREETQYFGPGTRLLVL.